These 17 T cell receptor beta chains were sequenced from one sample in a study of blood T cell repertoires in COVID-19 (dated by TCRdb to 2018 to 2020). Libraries were prepared through the immunoSEQ multiplex PCR assay. TCRdb carries this immuneACCESS record with in-frame sequences only. Its versions omit some clonotypes, under half of them owing to an unresolved V gene in the studies checked, with the rest unexplained. This sample gives 150,000 to 180,000 clones in total; roughly 80% of them show up just once. The biggest ten clones account for roughly 3.6% of the sample. Sample: peripheral blood. The receptors were sampled from a woman older than 75 with acute or convalescent COVID-19.

V usage is TRBV6-5 and J usage is TRBJ1-2; D is ambiguous. CDR1 is MNHEY and CDR2 is SVGAGI in the germline V gene. The CDR3 is 13 residues long. The V and J ends lost 2 bases and 4 bases respectively, with 8 bases between them. The CDR3 DNA is TGTGCCAGCAGTTACGGAGGCAGCTATGGCTACACCTTC. It specifies CASSYGGSYGYTF.

V and J are TRBV6-5 and TRBJ1-1; possible D gene TRBD1, 5 bases. Per germline, CDR1 MNHEY and CDR2 SVGAGI. The CDR3 runs to 14 residues. Trimming pared 2 bases from V and 4 bases from J, leaving 11 bases between. The CDR3 DNA is TGTGCCAGCAGTTACGGGCGCCAGGGCACTGAAGCTTTCTTT. It codes for CASSYGRQGTEAFF.

The chain carries TRBV10-3 and TRBJ1-5; the D gene is possibly TRBD1 (6 bases). The germline V gene encodes CDR1 ENHRY and CDR2 SYGVKD. The CDR3 length is 14 residues. Deletions cut 6 bases from V and 7 bases from J, with 16 bases between. CDR3 coding DNA: TGTGCCATCAGCTGGGGGCGAATTGGGCAGCCCCAGCATTTT. Amino acids: CAISWGRIGQPQHF.

This chain links TRBV27 with TRBJ2-3; 7 bases agree with TRBD2. The germline V gene has CDR1 MNHEY and CDR2 SMNVEV (reference sequence). The V and J ends lost 2 bases and 0 bases, in that order; junction bases with no gene match: 5. This CDR3 has 16 residues. CDR3 sequence (DNA): TGTGCCAGCAGTTTAGGGCTAGCGGCGAGCACAGATACGCAGTATTTT. Protein sequence: CASSLGLAASTDTQYF.

The chain uses TRBV12-1 and TRBJ1-4; the table's D call, TRBD1, was not checked against the DNA. TRBV12-1 is listed as a pseudogene. The CDR3 is made up of 15 amino acids. The CDR3 DNA reads TGTGCCAGCAGTCTACCGACAGGGGATAATGAAAAACTGTTTTTT. Translated, it gives CASSLPTGDNEKLFF.

V and J are TRBV7-9 and TRBJ2-1, with 11 bases that match TRBD2. Germline V gene lookup returns CDR1 SEHNR and CDR2 FQNEAQ (reference sequence). Trimming at V came to 3 bases and at J to 9 bases, leaving 10 bases not matched to a gene. There are 16 residues in the CDR3. The CDR3 reads CASSLVAGGSVGEQFF. The DNA for the CDR3 is TGTGCCAGCAGCTTGGTAGCGGGAGGGTCAGTCGGTGAGCAGTTCTTC. The full variable domain, with the rest looked up from reference TRBV7-9 and TRBJ2-1, is DTGVSQNPRHKITKRGQNVTFRCDPISEHNRLYWYRQTLGQGPEFLTYFQNEAQLEKSRLLSDRFSAERPKGSFSTLEIQRTEQGDSAMYLCASSLVAGGSVGEQFFGPGTRLTVL.

V usage is TRBV30 and J usage is TRBJ1-1, with no clear D. V gave up 4 bases and J gave up 7 bases, with 10 bases separating them. The CDR3 runs 11 residues. The germline gives CDR1 GTSNPN, CDR2 SVGIG (reference sequence). The CDR3 here is CAWTSRGEAFF. The CDR3 DNA sequence: TGTGCCTGGACCTCACGGGGTGAAGCTTTCTTT.

The chain combines TRBV7-3 with TRBJ2-2; TRBD1 matches at 7 bases. Germline-derived CDR1 and CDR2 are SGHTA and FQGTGA. The CDR3 extends over 16 amino acids. The J segment lost 2 bases and the V segment lost 4 bases, leaving 7 bases of the junction unmatched. The CDR3 sequence: CASSSSGTANTGELFF. CDR3 coding DNA: TGTGCCAGCAGCTCCTCCGGGACAGCAAACACCGGGGAGCTGTTTTTT.

The chain uses TRBV6-5 and TRBJ2-7, with 9 bases identical to TRBD1. V was clipped by 0 bases and J by 3 bases; unmatched bases: 0. Germline CDR1 MNHEY, CDR2 SVGAGI. The length of the CDR3 is 14 residues. CDR3 in DNA: TGTGCCAGCAGTTACTCGACAGGGGGCTACGAGCAGTACTTC. Its protein is CASSYSTGGYEQYF.

The gene calls are TRBV7-2 and TRBJ1-2; no clear D. Germline V CDR1 and CDR2: SGHTA, FQGNSA. The CDR3 totals 15 residues. Trimming shortened V by 5 bases and J by 4 bases, and 17 bases separated the two germline ends. CDR3 residues: CASSTGPGQTYGYTF. For the CDR3, the DNA is TGTGCCAGCAGCACCGGCCCTGGGCAGACCTATGGCTACACCTTC.

The V gene is TRBV7-8, the J gene TRBJ1-5; 8 nucleotides match TRBD1. V gave up 4 bases and J gave up 7 bases; unmatched junction bases: 9. The V gene's germline CDR1 is SGHVS and CDR2 FQNEAQ. The CDR3 consists of 15 residues. Here the CDR3 reads CASSSRTGTGQPQHF. CDR3 bases: TGTGCCAGCAGCTCGAGGACAGGGACCGGACAGCCCCAGCATTTT. The full variable domain, in which reference TRBV7-8 and TRBJ1-5 provide the parts outside the CDR3, is GAGVSQSPRYKVAKRGQDVALRCDPISGHVSLFWYQQALGQGPEFLTYFQNEAQLDKSGLPSDRFFAERPEGSVSTLKIQRTQQEDSAVYLCASSSRTGTGQPQHFGDGTRLSIL.

This clone has only a few counts. V usage is TRBV4-1 and J usage is TRBJ2-5; possible D gene TRBD2, 5 bases. There are 14 residues in the CDR3. Germline CDR1 MGHRA, CDR2 YSYEKL. Trimming took off 1 base at V and 3 bases at J, with 9 bases between the two ends. Here the CDR3 DNA reads TGCGCCAGCAGCCAAGGGTTGCGGGAAGAGACCCAGTACTTC. Encoded protein: CASSQGLREETQYF.

This clone was seen a handful of times. V gene TRBV5-8 combines with J gene TRBJ1-2; TRBD1 matches 9 bases. The V and J ends lost 1 base and 8 bases, in that order; junction bases with no gene match: 9. Germline V gives CDR1 SGHTS, CDR2 YDEGEE. The CDR3 covers 15 residues. CDR3 nucleotides: TGTGCCAGCAGCTTGTCCAGGACAGGGGCGCGAGGCTACACCTTC. Residues: CASSLSRTGARGYTF.

This clone was picked up a small number of times. CDR3 nucleotides: TGTGCCAGCAGCTTGGAGGTCGGAGGGATTGGAAACACCATATATTTT. The encoded protein is CASSLEVGGIGNTIYF. This chain joins TRBV5-5 and TRBJ1-3; D remains ambiguous. Germline V gene lookup returns CDR1 SGHKS and CDR2 YYEKEE (reference sequence). V was clipped by 0 bases and J by 3 bases, with 13 bases between them. The CDR3 has 16 residues.

This chain uses TRBV7-2 with TRBJ1-5; D is ambiguous. Germline V gene data show CDR1 as SGHTA and CDR2 as FQGNSA. Deletions cut 5 bases from V and 1 base from J, with 12 bases between. The CDR3 runs 15 residues. The CDR3 spells CASSPEGLSNQPQHF. The DNA of the CDR3 is TGTGCCAGCAGCCCTGAGGGCCTGAGCAATCAGCCCCAGCATTTT.

This chain joins TRBV5-1 and TRBJ1-1, with a possible D match to TRBD1 (5 bases). CDR3 length: 14 residues. In germline, CDR1 is SGHRS, CDR2 YFSETQ. V was pared by 2 bases and J by 5 bases, with 13 bases between. The CDR3 coding sequence is TGCGCCAGCAGCTTCGGGACTGAGGGAACTGAAGCTTTCTTT. It yields the protein CASSFGTEGTEAFF.

This sequence joins TRBV6-2 or TRBV6-3 and TRBJ1-1; no firm D call. CDR3 length equals 16 residues. Trimming stripped 2 bases from V and 1 base from J, with 14 bases between. Germline CDR1 is MNHEY and CDR2 is SVGEGT. DNA for the CDR3: TGTGCCAGCAGTTACCTCGGAGGGCGTGGGAACACTGAAGCTTTCTTT. Translation gives CASSYLGGRGNTEAFF.